Each of the 30 T cell receptor beta chains below was sequenced from the same sample in a study of patients and donors after allogeneic stem cell transplantation. Each CDR3 protein gets one entry after TCRdb re-called the RT-PCR reads with MiXCR. This table has about 150,000 distinct CDR3 sequences, 30% to 45% appearing once. Material: blood, either unsorted or a sorted T cell fraction (not recorded which). The receptor source for this set is a human donor who was either an allogeneic HSCT recipient or a stem cell or donor lymphocyte infusion donor (not recorded which). It is not recorded whose cells these are; they may come from a transplant donor.

The chain joins TRBV6-2 or TRBV6-3 to TRBJ1-1, with D hard to call. CDR3 length: 13 residues. The germline V gene encodes CDR1 MNHEY and CDR2 SVGEGT. The ends were cut back, 7 bases at V and 7 bases at J, with 16 bases in the middle. In DNA form, the CDR3 reads TGTGCCAGCAATCGAGGAACAGCACTTGAAGCTTTCTTT. Amino acid sequence: CASNRGTALEAFF.

This sequence joins TRBV12-3 or TRBV12-4 and TRBJ1-4; 7 bases line up with TRBD1. The ends lost 6 bases at V and 2 bases at J; junction bases unmatched: 6. The CDR3 is 15 amino acids. CDR3 nucleotide sequence: TGTGCCAGCAGCTCTGAGACAGGGACTAATGAAAAACTGTTTTTT. It yields the protein CASSSETGTNEKLFF.

CDR3 protein: CASSDRAWGTEAFF. DNA of the CDR3: TGTGCCAGCAGCGACAGGGCTTGGGGCACTGAAGCTTTCTTT. V usage is TRBV6-1 and J usage is TRBJ1-1, with 7 bases that match TRBD1. V lost 6 bases to trimming and J lost 4 bases; unmatched junction nucleotides: 8. CDR3 length: 14 residues. Germline values: CDR1 MNHNS, CDR2 SASEGT.

This sequence joins TRBV20-1 and TRBJ2-3; 11 bases are a match to TRBD1. Germline V lookup: CDR1 DFQATT, CDR2 SNEGSKA (reference sequence). The V and J ends lost 6 bases and 4 bases, in that order; junction bases with no gene match: 6. The CDR3 totals 14 residues. CDR3 sequence: CSALGTGGSDTQYF. CDR3 bases: TGCAGTGCCCTCGGGACAGGGGGGTCAGATACGCAGTATTTT.

The V and J genes are TRBV29-1 and TRBJ2-3; 9 positions match TRBD1. V was clipped by 2 bases and J by 6 bases; unmatched bases: 6. Germline values: CDR1 SQVTM, CDR2 ANQGSEA. The CDR3 consists of 14 residues. The CDR3, as DNA: TGCAGCGTTGAATGGACAGGGGTAGGGGATACGCAGTATTTT. Amino acids: CSVEWTGVGDTQYF.

V and J are TRBV7-2 and TRBJ2-3; D call uncertain. V shed 5 bases and J shed 8 bases, with 8 bases lying between them. The germline CDR1 and CDR2 sequences are SGHTA and FQGNSA. The CDR3 runs 11 residues. CDR3 DNA sequence: TGTGCCAGCAGCGTTAAAGTTACGCAGTATTTT. It yields the protein CASSVKVTQYF.

The chain carries TRBV20-1 and TRBJ2-1, with 7 bases aligning to TRBD2. Per the germline V gene, CDR1 is DFQATT and CDR2 is SNEGSKA (reference sequence). The CDR3 totals 15 residues. Trimming at V came to 0 bases and at J to 3 bases, leaving 5 bases not matched to a gene. The CDR3 coding sequence is TGCAGTGCTAGAGATCAAGGGGACTACTACAATGAGCAGTTCTTC. Amino acid sequence: CSARDQGDYYNEQFF.

The chain is built from TRBV27 and TRBJ1-5; 9 nucleotides agree with TRBD1. This CDR3 contains 13 residues. The germline V gene has CDR1 MNHEY and CDR2 SMNVEV (reference sequence). With 10 bases clipped from V and 5 bases from J, the junction kept 6 bases outside the gene matches. CDR3 in amino acids: CATRQGVHQPQHF. The CDR3 DNA reads TGTGCCACCAGACAGGGGGTCCATCAGCCCCAGCATTTT.

In its sample, this clonotype was seen a few times. The rearrangement joins TRBV4-3 to TRBJ1-4, with no clear D. CDR3 length: 16 amino acids. Germline V gene lookup returns CDR1 LGHNA and CDR2 YSLEER. V was trimmed by 0 bases and J by 0 bases, leaving 8 bases between them. The CDR3: CASSQDGRPTNEKLFF. CDR3 nucleotides: TGCGCCAGCAGCCAAGATGGCCGACCAACTAATGAAAAACTGTTTTTT.

The genes are TRBV27 and TRBJ2-3; D ambiguous. V was pared by 2 bases and J by 2 bases, with 11 bases between. CDR3 length equals 15 residues. Germline assignment: CDR1 MNHEY and CDR2 SMNVEV (reference sequence). Written as DNA, the CDR3 is TGTGCCAGCAGTTTAAACGCGGCGCCCACAGATACGCAGTATTTT. It translates to CASSLNAAPTDTQYF.

The rearrangement links TRBV16 to TRBJ1-5; a possible D gene is TRBD1 (6 bases). The germline V gene encodes CDR1 KGHSY and CDR2 FQNENV. The CDR3 contains 15 residues. V lost 6 bases and J 8 bases, leaving 20 bases between the germline ends. This CDR3 reads CASSPGTRGVEPQHF. CDR3 bases: TGTGCCAGCAGTCCCGGGACAAGGGGTGTGGAGCCCCAGCATTTT.

Here the CDR3 DNA reads TGTGCCAGCAGTTACCACGGAACGACCGGGGAGCTGTTTTTT. It specifies CASSYHGTTGELFF. V usage is TRBV6-6 and J usage is TRBJ2-2; D ambiguous. Germline CDR1 MNHNY, CDR2 SVGAGI (reference sequence). Deletions cut 2 bases from V and 5 bases from J, with 9 bases between. This CDR3 comprises 14 residues.

The chain links TRBV29-1 to TRBJ2-3; TRBD2 aligns across 10 bases. The CDR3 runs 12 residues. The V gene's germline CDR1 is SQVTM and CDR2 ANQGSEA. The V gene end was trimmed by 7 bases and the J gene end by 5 bases; junction bases not matched to a gene: 3. The CDR3 here is CSELAGEDTQYF. CDR3 in DNA: TGCAGCGAGCTAGCGGGGGAAGATACGCAGTATTTT.

There are a few counts of this clonotype. V and J are TRBV4-3 and TRBJ1-1; 9 nucleotides line up with TRBD1. The ends lost 3 bases at V and 8 bases at J; junction bases unmatched: 4. The CDR3 loop spans 13 amino acids. Germline V gives CDR1 LGHNA, CDR2 YSLEER. The CDR3 coding sequence is TGCGCCAGCAGCCATGCCGGGACAGGGGAAGCTTTCTTT. This encodes CASSHAGTGEAFF.

The chain uses TRBV7-9 and TRBJ2-1; TRBD2 agrees at 8 bases. Germline V gene data show CDR1 as SEHNR and CDR2 as FQNEAQ (reference sequence). J lost 5 bases, V lost 2 bases, and 5 bases had no gene match. The length of the CDR3 is 15 residues. Here the CDR3 reads CASSLRGGHDNEQFF. CDR3 DNA: TGTGCCAGCAGCTTACGGGGGGGCCATGACAATGAGCAGTTCTTC.

The V gene is TRBV4-1, the J gene TRBJ1-1; D remains ambiguous. In germline, CDR1 is MGHRA, CDR2 YSYEKL. V was cut by 1 base and J by 0 bases, with 9 bases left in between. The length of the CDR3 is 15 residues. The CDR3 sequence: CASSQGEGMNTEAFF. CDR3 bases: TGCGCCAGCAGCCAAGGTGAGGGTATGAACACTGAAGCTTTCTTT.

This clonotype has more than one count but fewer than ten. This chain links TRBV13 with TRBJ1-1; no firm D call. The CDR3 length is 13 residues. The V end was cut by 0 bases, the J end by 2 bases, with 4 bases between. CDR1 and CDR2 (germline): PRHDT, FYEKMQ (reference sequence). The CDR3 DNA sequence: TGTGCCAGCAGCTTAGGTGATAACACTGAAGCTTTCTTT. This translates into CASSLGDNTEAFF.

The J gene is TRBJ1-1, the V gene TRBV28; D remains unclear. The V gene lost 5 bases and the J gene lost 0 bases, with 16 bases spanning the gap. The CDR3 spans 16 residues. Germline lookup yields CDR1 MDHEN and CDR2 SYDVKM. The CDR3 region is CASSLLTRAMNTEAFF. The CDR3, as DNA: TGTGCCAGCAGTCTCCTGACACGAGCCATGAACACTGAAGCTTTCTTT.

The chain combines TRBV7-9 with TRBJ1-1; no definite D call. CDR3 length equals 13 residues. Germline loops: CDR1 SEHNR, CDR2 FQNEAQ (reference sequence). The V end lost 4 bases, the J end lost 1 base, and 7 bases lay between the germline ends. The CDR3 DNA sequence: TGTGCCAGCAGCTCCGCCCAGAACACTGAAGCTTTCTTT. Encoded protein: CASSSAQNTEAFF.

This chain links TRBV6-5 with TRBJ2-1; 10 bases line up with TRBD2. V trimming: 7 bases; J trimming: 7 bases; junction bases outside the gene matches: 10. Germline values: CDR1 MNHEY, CDR2 SVGAGI. The CDR3 runs to 15 residues. Here the CDR3 reads CASTLSGGRVNEQFF. The CDR3 nucleotides are TGTGCCAGCACCCTTAGCGGGGGGCGTGTTAATGAGCAGTTCTTC.

The CDR3 spells CASSPPRKARNQPQHF. Here the CDR3 DNA reads TGTGCCAGCAGTCCGCCCCGGAAGGCCCGCAATCAGCCCCAGCATTTT. J is TRBJ1-5 and V is TRBV28; no reliable D call. Trimming removed 5 bases at V and 2 bases at J, with 16 bases between. From germline, CDR1 is MDHEN and CDR2 SYDVKM. The CDR3 sequence is 16 residues long.

A word on this clonotype: A much larger clone differs from this one at a single base, so this may be a read error. V is TRBV9 and J is TRBJ1-1; D unresolved. The CDR3 extends over 11 amino acids. Germline values: CDR1 SGDLS, CDR2 YYNGEE. Trimming stripped 3 bases from V and 1 base from J, with 1 base between. Written as DNA, the CDR3 is TGTGCCAGCAGCGCGAACACTGAAGCTTTCTTT. Translation gives CASSANTEAFF.

V usage is TRBV5-1 and J usage is TRBJ1-1; D gene ambiguous. V was trimmed by 4 bases and J by 3 bases, leaving 13 bases between them. CDR1 is SGHRS and CDR2 is YFSETQ in the germline V gene. The CDR3 is made up of 14 amino acids. Here the CDR3 reads CASSVRGGDTEAFF. CDR3 nucleotides: TGCGCCAGCAGCGTCCGGGGAGGCGACACTGAAGCTTTCTTT.

There are a few counts of this clonotype. This chain connects TRBV10-3 to TRBJ2-3; TRBD2 aligns across 12 bases. The CDR3 consists of 14 residues. Unmatched junction bases numbered 1, after V lost 6 bases and J lost 3 bases. Germline-derived CDR1 and CDR2 are ENHRY and SYGVKD. The CDR3 bases are TGTGCCATCAGCACTAGCGGGGGGACAGATACGCAGTATTTT. Its translation: CAISTSGGTDTQYF.

The chain combines TRBV10-3 with TRBJ2-2; TRBD2 aligns across 13 bases. Germline V gene lookup returns CDR1 ENHRY and CDR2 SYGVKD. The CDR3 loop spans 17 amino acids. With 4 bases clipped from V and 7 bases from J, the junction kept 9 bases outside the gene matches. CDR3 protein: CAISAPTSGGAFGELFF. DNA of the CDR3: TGTGCCATCAGTGCCCCTACTAGCGGGGGGGCCTTCGGGGAGCTGTTTTTT.

The chain links TRBV7-9 to TRBJ1-1; no firm D call. Per the germline V gene, CDR1 is SEHNR and CDR2 is FQNEAQ (reference sequence). Between the trimmed V and J ends, which lost 5 bases and 4 bases, there was a span of 17 bases. The CDR3 has 15 amino acids. The DNA of the CDR3 is TGTGCCAGCAGCCTGGACTCCCGGACGGGCACTGAAGCTTTCTTT. Translation gives CASSLDSRTGTEAFF.

This chain links TRBV27 with TRBJ2-3; the D gene is possibly TRBD2 (6 bases). Germline V gene data show CDR1 as MNHEY and CDR2 as SMNVEV (reference sequence). The CDR3 sequence is 15 residues long. Trimming shortened V by 2 bases and J by 4 bases, and 13 bases separated the two germline ends. DNA for the CDR3: TGTGCCAGCAGTTTACCCCCAGGACTATCAGATACGCAGTATTTT. It yields the protein CASSLPPGLSDTQYF.

The V call is TRBV5-1, the J call TRBJ2-7; D might be TRBD2 (6 bases). The V gene's germline CDR1 is SGHRS and CDR2 YFSETQ. This CDR3 comprises 15 residues. The V and J ends lost 0 bases and 6 bases respectively, with 16 bases between them. CDR3 loop: CASSLVGGSSGEQYF. The CDR3 DNA is TGCGCCAGCAGCTTGGTTGGGGGGAGCTCTGGCGAGCAGTACTTC.

This clonotype appeared a few times. The rearrangement uses TRBV12-3 or TRBV12-4 and TRBJ1-5; tentative D call: TRBD1 (5 bases). The CDR3 runs 14 residues. V was shortened by 3 bases and J by 3 bases, with 9 bases between the two germline ends. Here the CDR3 reads CASSFPGTNQPQHF. DNA of the CDR3: TGTGCCAGCAGTTTCCCCGGGACCAATCAGCCCCAGCATTTT.

The V call is TRBV10-3, the J call TRBJ1-1, with 7 bases fitting TRBD1. CDR1 is ENHRY and CDR2 is SYGVKD in the germline V gene. The CDR3 length is 14 residues. With V trimmed by 6 bases and J by 1 base, 5 bases remained unmatched. Written as DNA, the CDR3 is TGTGCCATCAGGAAGACAGGGTGGAACACTGAAGCTTTCTTT. Protein product: CAIRKTGWNTEAFF.